These T cell receptor beta chains were read from a single sample in a study of T cells in narcolepsy. Assay: immunoSEQ multiplex PCR; the TCRdb copy retains only in-frame clones and omits some. The sample yields about 35,000 clones, over 80% seen once. The sequenced material came from memory (CD45RA-) CD4+ T cells from blood. These receptors all stem from a human donor in good health. CDR3s include the opening cysteine and the closing phenylalanine or tryptophan. The D gene is left open where the match is weak. Clone size is given for some rows only: seen once, a few or many times, or a class if the clone is expanded.

v_call,j_call,cdr3_length,clone_size,d_call,cdr3_nt,cdr3_aa
TRBV2,TRBJ1-5,15,few,-,TGTGCCAGCAGTGGCAGGGGAGTAAGCAATCAGCCCCAGCATTTT,CASSGRGVSNQPQHF
TRBV5-1,TRBJ2-7,11,-,-,TGCGCCAGCAGCGGTGGGTTCGAGCAGTACTTC,CASSGGFEQYF
TRBV19,TRBJ1-5,15,-,TRBD1,TGTGCCAGTAGTATATCACAGGGGGTTGAACAGCCCCAGCATTTT,CASSISQGVEQPQHF
TRBV5-1,TRBJ2-1,15,-,-,TGCGCCAGCAGCTTGGACCCCTCTCGGTACAATGAGCAGTTCTTC,CASSLDPSRYNEQFF
TRBV7-9,TRBJ2-7,14,-,TRBD2,TGTGCCAGCAGCCTGGGACTACTCAACTACGAGCAGTACTTC,CASSLGLLNYEQYF
TRBV10-3,TRBJ1-2,13,medium-sized,-,TGTGCCATCAGTGAGAGGGTTCCCTATGGCTACACCTTC,CAISERVPYGYTF
TRBV15,TRBJ1-2,14,-,-,TGTGCCACCAGCAGAGATCCAGGGTTCTATGGCTACACCTTC,CATSRDPGFYGYTF
TRBV5-1,TRBJ2-3,14,-,-,TGCGCCAGCAGCTCCCGAACATACACAGATACGCAGTATTTT,CASSSRTYTDTQYF
TRBV6-7,TRBJ2-1,13,-,-,TGTGCCAGCAGTTACTCGACGGGGCCACTGGGGTTCTTC,CASSYSTGPLGFF
TRBV28,TRBJ1-4,13,few,TRBD1,TGTGCCAGCAGTTTCCCAGGGGGTGAAAAACTGTTTTTT,CASSFPGGEKLFF
TRBV6-1,TRBJ1-6,15,-,-,TGTGCCAGCAGCCAACCCGGACAGTATAATTCACCCCTCCACTTT,CASSQPGQYNSPLHF
TRBV30,TRBJ1-2,13,-,-,TGTGCCTGGACCCGGACAGAGGGCTATGGCTACACCTTC,CAWTRTEGYGYTF
TRBV18,TRBJ2-7,13,-,-,TGTGCCAGCTCACCATCCGGACAGTTTGAGCAGTACTTC,CASSPSGQFEQYF
TRBV4-3,TRBJ2-2,16,-,TRBD2,TGCGCCAGCAGCCAAGAACGGGGGGTGGGCGCCGGGGAGCTGTTTTTT,CASSQERGVGAGELFF
TRBV5-4,TRBJ1-1,11,-,-,TGTGCCAGCAGCCAGTCTACTGAAGCTTTCTTT,CASSQSTEAFF
TRBV7-2,TRBJ2-5,15,-,TRBD1,TGTGCCAGCAGCTTAGGAGGGACAGGGCAAGAGACCCAGTACTTC,CASSLGGTGQETQYF
TRBV27,TRBJ2-5,16,-,TRBD2,TGTGCCAGCACCCCGGGACTAGCGGGAGGCGGGGAGACCCAGTACTTC,CASTPGLAGGGETQYF
TRBV4-3,TRBJ2-3,16,-,-,TGCGCCAGCAGCCAAGAGGCGGGACCAGTGGGAGATACGCAGTATTTT,CASSQEAGPVGDTQYF
TRBV5-1,TRBJ2-7,14,few,TRBD1,TGCGCCAGCAGCGTTGGACAGGGAGGTTACGAGCAGTACTTC,CASSVGQGGYEQYF
TRBV5-6,TRBJ2-2,15,-,TRBD1,TGTGCCAGCAGACCGACAGGGGTCGACACCGGGGAGCTGTTTTTT,CASRPTGVDTGELFF
TRBV7-3,TRBJ2-3,16,-,-,TGTGCCAGCAGCCTTTATACCCAAGCAAGCACAGATACGCAGTATTTT,CASSLYTQASTDTQYF
TRBV27,TRBJ2-1,14,once,TRBD2,TGTGCCAGCAGTGTTATAGCGGGAGGGAATGAGCAGTTCTTC,CASSVIAGGNEQFF
TRBV20-1,TRBJ1-2,10,-,TRBD1,TGCAGTGCAACAGGGGGTGGCTACACCTTC,CSATGGGYTF
TRBV28,TRBJ2-7,14,-,-,TGTGCCAGCTTGACTCTGGCAGGGTGGAACGAGCAGTACTTC,CASLTLAGWNEQYF
TRBV7-9,TRBJ2-1,16,-,TRBD1,TGTGCCAGCAGCGAGTCCGGGACAGCCGTGGGGTCGGGGCAGTTCTTC,CASSESGTAVGSGQFF
TRBV28,TRBJ1-4,14,-,-,TGTGCCAGCATACAAGCTACAGGGAATGAAAAACTGTTTTTT,CASIQATGNEKLFF
TRBV27,TRBJ2-5,18,-,TRBD2,TGTGCCAGCAGTTTATCGGGGCTAGCGGGATCTGGTCGAGAGACCCAGTACTTC,CASSLSGLAGSGRETQYF
TRBV18,TRBJ2-2,14,-,TRBD2,TGTGCCAGCTCCAGCGGGAGTCGATCCGGGGAGCTGTTTTTT,CASSSGSRSGELFF
TRBV20-1,TRBJ1-4,11,-,-,TGCAGTGCTAGAGATCAAGAAAAACTGTTTTTT,CSARDQEKLFF
TRBV2,TRBJ1-1,14,-,TRBD1,TGTGCCAGCAGAAGGACAGGGGTGAACACTGAAGCTTTCTTT,CASRRTGVNTEAFF
TRBV28,TRBJ1-5,15,-,TRBD1,TGTGCCAGCAGTGAAACAACAGGGGTTGATCAGCCCCAGCATTTT,CASSETTGVDQPQHF
TRBV6-6,TRBJ2-1,14,-,-,TGTGCCAGCAGGGGAGCAGGGGCCTCATTATGGCAGTTCTTC,CASRGAGASLWQFF
TRBV7-2,TRBJ2-7,13,-,-,TGTGCCAGCAGCACGTCCAGCGGGTACGAGCAGTACTTC,CASSTSSGYEQYF
TRBV6-4,TRBJ2-5,13,-,TRBD2,TGTGCCAGCAGTGAACTAGCGGGGTCAGGCCAGTACTTC,CASSELAGSGQYF
TRBV6-5,TRBJ2-7,13,-,-,TGTGCCAGCAGTTACAGGGCCGGATTGGAGCAGTACTTC,CASSYRAGLEQYF
TRBV7-2,TRBJ2-5,18,-,TRBD2,TGTGCCAGCAGCTTAGGGCGGGGGACTAGCAGCAACCAAGAGACCCAGTACTTC,CASSLGRGTSSNQETQYF
TRBV28,TRBJ2-6,16,-,TRBD1,TGTGCCAGCATGGTGACAGGGTCCTCTGGGGCCAACGTCCTGACTTTC,CASMVTGSSGANVLTF
TRBV23-1,TRBJ1-4,16,once,-,TGCGCCAGCAGTCGTCCCCGGGGGTTGCCGAATGAAAAACTGTTTTTT,CASSRPRGLPNEKLFF
TRBV6-6,TRBJ2-3,15,-,TRBD1,TGTGCCAGCAGTGGGAAGGGACAGTCCACAGATACGCAGTATTTT,CASSGKGQSTDTQYF
TRBV21-1,TRBJ1-5,14,few,-,TGTGCCAGCAGCAAAATGCAGGGCAATCAGCCCCAGCATTTT,CASSKMQGNQPQHF
TRBV2,TRBJ2-5,10,-,-,TGTGCCACCGCCAAAGAGACCCAGTACTTC,CATAKETQYF
TRBV4-3,TRBJ1-2,16,-,-,TGCGCCAGCAGCCAAGATCGGGTGGCAGGGAGCTATGGCTACACCTTC,CASSQDRVAGSYGYTF
TRBV11-2,TRBJ1-1,14,once,-,TGTGCCAGCAGCTTTTCGGATTTTGGCACTGAAGCTTTCTTT,CASSFSDFGTEAFF
TRBV11-3,TRBJ2-7,15,-,TRBD2,TGTGCCAGCAGCACAGGACTAGCGGGAGTGGAAGAGCAGTACTTC,CASSTGLAGVEEQYF
TRBV6-5,TRBJ2-5,13,-,-,TGTGCCAGCAGATGGACAGCCCTAGGGGACCAGTACTTC,CASRWTALGDQYF
TRBV5-4,TRBJ2-1,15,-,TRBD1,TGTGCCAGCAGCGCCGGGACAGGGGCTAGAAATGAGCAGTTCTTC,CASSAGTGARNEQFF
TRBV28,TRBJ2-7,14,few,-,TGTGCCAGCAGACCGGGACACCTGACCTACGAGCAGTACTTC,CASRPGHLTYEQYF
TRBV7-9,TRBJ1-1,15,-,-,TGTGCCAGCAGCTTACAGGGAGGAAAGAACACTGAAGCTTTCTTT,CASSLQGGKNTEAFF
TRBV18,TRBJ1-2,15,-,-,TGTGCCAGCTCAACGCGGGACGAGGTGGGCGGGGGCTACACCTTC,CASSTRDEVGGGYTF
TRBV14,TRBJ1-2,15,-,-,TGTGCCAGCAGCCCACTGACAGCCACCCCTCTTGGCTACACCTTC,CASSPLTATPLGYTF
TRBV27,TRBJ2-1,17,-,-,TGTGCCAGCAGTCTAACCGTATGGGGGTCCCCCTACAATGAGCAGTTCTTC,CASSLTVWGSPYNEQFF
TRBV27,TRBJ2-7,15,-,-,TGTGCCAGCAGTTTAGAAGGAGTAGGTAGGAGCGAGCAGTACTTC,CASSLEGVGRSEQYF
TRBV11-2,TRBJ1-6,16,few,-,TGTGCCAGCAGCTCAGGGACACCAAGAAGAAATTCACCCCTCCACTTT,CASSSGTPRRNSPLHF
TRBV29-1,TRBJ1-1,10,-,-,TGCAGCGTTGGGATCACTGAAGCTTTCTTT,CSVGITEAFF
TRBV5-1,TRBJ2-1,15,-,-,TGCGCCAGCAGCTTGAAGGGGAGCTCCTACAATGAGCAGTTCTTC,CASSLKGSSYNEQFF